This TCR beta chain was captured in a study of CD8 T cells in Susac syndrome. Study-level background: Within the sequenced Susac syndrome patient group, about six exhibited active disease and fewer than ten were in remission. Overall study results and limits: The CD4+ T cell repertoires in Susac syndrome were not clonally expanded.

As for this clonotype: Its antigen is not known.

Recently defined diagnostic criteria classed the Susac syndrome patients as definite or probable. The CDR3 sequence is 13 residues long. Trimming took off 3 bases at V and 6 bases at J, with 11 bases between the two ends. Per the germline V gene, CDR1 is KGHSH and CDR2 is LQKENI. RNA amounts of roughly 0.45 to 1 ug underwent reverse transcription with random hexamers. The TCR beta CDR3 was amplified by immunoSEQ multiplex PCR across 54 Vbeta, 13 Jbeta. Each CDR3 protein gets one entry after TCRdb re-called the immunoSEQ multiplex PCR reads with MiXCR. This table has 150,000 to 200,000 distinct CDR3 sequences, more than 85% appearing once.

Sequenced input: CD4+ T cells from PBMCs. The chain couples TRBV18 to TRBJ1-2; D is ambiguous. This receptor was identified in a human donor with Susac syndrome. The DNA for the CDR3 is TGTGCCAGCTCACCTTTTGACGGCGATGGCTACACCTTC. This codes for CASSPFDGDGYTF.